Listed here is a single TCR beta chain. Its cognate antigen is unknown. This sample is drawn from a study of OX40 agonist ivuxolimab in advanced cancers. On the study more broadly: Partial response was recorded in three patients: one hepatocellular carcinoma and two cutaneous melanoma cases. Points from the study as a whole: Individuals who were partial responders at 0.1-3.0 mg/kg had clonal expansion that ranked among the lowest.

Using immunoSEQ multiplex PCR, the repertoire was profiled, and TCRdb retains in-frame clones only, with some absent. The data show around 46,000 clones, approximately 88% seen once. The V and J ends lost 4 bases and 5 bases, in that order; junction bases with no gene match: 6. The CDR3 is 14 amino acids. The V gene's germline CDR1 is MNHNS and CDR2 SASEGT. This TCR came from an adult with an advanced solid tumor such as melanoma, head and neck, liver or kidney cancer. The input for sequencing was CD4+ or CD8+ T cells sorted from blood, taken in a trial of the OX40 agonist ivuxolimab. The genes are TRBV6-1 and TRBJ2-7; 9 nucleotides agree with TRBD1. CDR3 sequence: CASSVGQGADEQYF. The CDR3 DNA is TGTGCCAGCAGTGTGGGACAGGGAGCAGACGAGCAGTACTTC.